Following are 18 T cell receptor beta chains from one sample sequenced in a study of OX40 agonist ivuxolimab in advanced cancers. Sequencing used immunoSEQ multiplex PCR; TCRdb keeps in-frame clones, though not all of them. The data hold 60,000 or so clones, with roughly 84% observed a single time. The source was CD4+ or CD8+ T cells sorted from blood, collected in a trial of the OX40 agonist ivuxolimab. Source of these receptors: an adult with an advanced solid tumor such as melanoma, head and neck, liver or kidney cancer.

The J gene is TRBJ2-7, the V gene TRBV2; D is tentatively TRBD1 or TRBD2 (8 bases each). Germline values: CDR1 SNHLY, CDR2 FYNNEI. The CDR3 covers 13 residues. The ends were cut back, 7 bases at V and 3 bases at J, with 13 bases in the middle. The CDR3 loop reads CASTGGTGYEQYF. In DNA, the CDR3 is TGTGCCAGCACGGGGGGGACAGGCTACGAGCAGTACTTC.

The gene calls are TRBV5-1 and TRBJ2-3, with 12 bases fitting TRBD2. Trimming took 4 bases from V and 3 from J; bases not matched to a gene: 6. Germline lookup yields CDR1 SGHRS and CDR2 YFSETQ. The CDR3 runs to 16 residues. CDR3 bases: TGCGCCAGCAGCCCGGGACTAGCGGGTTTGACAGATACGCAGTATTTT. Amino acids: CASSPGLAGLTDTQYF.

The chain employs TRBV28 and TRBJ2-1; D is perhaps TRBD1 (6 bases). The length of the CDR3 is 17 residues. CDR1 MDHEN and CDR2 SYDVKM come from the germline V gene. V was trimmed by 6 bases and J by 6 bases, leaving 24 bases between them. CDR3 bases: TGTGCCAGCAGGGCGGGTCAGGGGCGCGGACCGGGCAATGAGCAGTTCTTC. Translating it yields CASRAGQGRGPGNEQFF.

This clone appeared a few times. The chain is built from TRBV7-9 and TRBJ2-4; D is uncertain. The CDR3 covers 13 residues. Germline V gene data show CDR1 as SEHNR and CDR2 as FQNEAQ (reference sequence). V was cut by 8 bases and J by 6 bases, with 14 bases left in between. CDR3 sequence: CASASGQTNIQYF. For the CDR3, the DNA is TGTGCCAGCGCCTCCGGGCAGACAAACATTCAGTACTTC.

Here the CDR3 reads CASSPQTSVSYEQYF. CDR3 DNA sequence: TGTGCCAGCTCACCACAGACTAGCGTCTCCTACGAGCAGTACTTC. The V gene is TRBV18, the J gene TRBJ2-7; 8 positions match TRBD2. This CDR3 has 15 residues. Germline assignment: CDR1 KGHSH and CDR2 LQKENI. Trimming removed 1 base from V and 0 bases from J; junction bases left unmatched: 2.

This chain links TRBV2 with TRBJ2-3; D remains ambiguous. Trimming left V 4 bases short and J 1 base short, with 3 bases between. The CDR3 runs to 12 residues. In germline, CDR1 is SNHLY, CDR2 FYNNEI. In DNA form, the CDR3 reads TGTGCCAGCAGTGTGGGCACAGATACGCAGTATTTT. Residues: CASSVGTDTQYF.

V and J are TRBV21-1 and TRBJ2-1; TRBD2 is the table's D call and was not checked against the DNA. TRBV21-1 is assigned pseudogene status. There are 14 residues in the CDR3. The CDR3 reads CASRRASSYNEQFF. In DNA, the CDR3 is TGTGCCAGCAGACGAGCGAGCTCCTACAATGAGCAGTTCTTC.

V usage is TRBV10-1 and J usage is TRBJ1-1; 7 bases map to TRBD1. The CDR3 length is 14 residues. V was pared by 5 bases and J by 5 bases, with 8 bases of the junction left unmatched. Germline V gene data show CDR1 as WNHNN and CDR2 as SYGVQD (reference sequence). The CDR3 loop is CASSSGGQATEAFF. DNA of the CDR3: TGCGCCAGCAGTTCCGGTGGACAGGCGACTGAAGCTTTCTTT.

This sequence joins TRBV9 and TRBJ2-3, with 11 bases that match TRBD2. Germline V gene data show CDR1 as SGDLS and CDR2 as YYNGEE. There are 18 residues in the CDR3. Trimming at V came to 0 bases and at J to 0 bases, leaving 6 bases not matched to a gene. The CDR3 region has the DNA TGTGCCAGCAGCGTAGCTACTAGCGGGAGTTTAAGCACAGATACGCAGTATTTT. Translation: CASSVATSGSLSTDTQYF.

The rearrangement joins TRBV6-5 to TRBJ1-3; no clear D gene. V was pared by 8 bases and J by 0 bases, with 5 bases between. The CDR3 loop spans 12 amino acids. Germline V gene lookup returns CDR1 MNHEY and CDR2 SVGAGI. This CDR3 reads CASGFSGNTIYF. The CDR3 DNA reads as TGTGCCAGCGGCTTCTCTGGAAACACCATATATTTT.

The chain joins TRBV27 to TRBJ1-4; no reliable D call. There are 15 residues in the CDR3. Germline-derived CDR1 and CDR2 are MNHEY and SMNVEV (reference sequence). Deletions cut 5 bases from V and 15 bases from J, with 25 bases between. DNA of the CDR3: TGTGCCAGCAGTCCGTCGGTAAGGATGGGCAAAAACGTGTTTTTT. Translated: CASSPSVRMGKNVFF.

V gene TRBV27 combines with J gene TRBJ2-2, with D unresolved. V was clipped by 3 bases and J by 8 bases, with 16 bases between them. Germline-derived CDR1 and CDR2 are MNHEY and SMNVEV (reference sequence). CDR3 length: 15 residues. The DNA for the CDR3 is TGTGCCAGCAGTTTCCGGGCAGGAGAGGCGGGGGAGCTGTTTTTT. This sequence encodes CASSFRAGEAGELFF.

V gene TRBV11-2 combines with J gene TRBJ2-5, with 7 bases identical to TRBD1. The CDR3 sequence is 13 residues long. CDR1 is SGHAT and CDR2 is FQNNGV in the germline V gene. Unmatched junction bases numbered 0, after V lost 3 bases and J lost 2 bases. CDR3 DNA: TGTGCCAGCAGCTTGGGACAGCAAGAGACCCAGTACTTC. Translated, it gives CASSLGQQETQYF.

The rearrangement joins TRBV7-2 to TRBJ2-7; TRBD1 agrees at 9 bases. The CDR3 sequence is 14 residues long. Germline loops: CDR1 SGHTA, CDR2 FQGNSA. J was trimmed by 2 bases and V by 3 bases; bases with no gene match: 2. CDR3 in amino acids: CASSLDRGPYEQYF. The CDR3 DNA reads TGTGCCAGCAGCTTGGACAGGGGTCCCTACGAGCAGTACTTC.

The V gene is TRBV5-1, the J gene TRBJ2-5; D is perhaps TRBD2 (7 bases). V lost 7 bases, J lost 5 bases, and 21 bases lay in between. The CDR3 sequence is 15 residues long. CDR1 and CDR2 (germline): SGHRS, YFSETQ. The CDR3 reads CASLRGGRAGETQYF. CDR3 nucleotide sequence: TGCGCCAGCCTCCGAGGGGGGAGGGCCGGGGAGACCCAGTACTTC.

The chain joins TRBV5-4 to TRBJ2-1; no firm D call. Germline V gene sequence: CDR1 SGHNT, CDR2 YYREEE (reference sequence). The CDR3 covers 13 residues. V was pared by 2 bases and J by 6 bases, with 9 bases between. DNA of the CDR3: TGTGCCAGCAGCTTCGGTAGGAGCAATGAGCAGTTCTTC. This sequence encodes CASSFGRSNEQFF.

This clone was observed a single time. The V call is TRBV27, the J call TRBJ1-2; 9 positions agree with TRBD1. The CDR3 spans 15 residues. Germline V CDR1 and CDR2: MNHEY, SMNVEV (reference sequence). The J segment lost 4 bases and the V segment lost 6 bases, leaving 9 bases of the junction unmatched. CDR3 DNA sequence: TGTGCCAGCAGCTTGGGGACAGGGTCTATCTATGGCTACACCTTC. As protein: CASSLGTGSIYGYTF.

The rearrangement uses TRBV28 and TRBJ2-5; D is ambiguous. In germline, CDR1 is MDHEN, CDR2 SYDVKM. V lost 3 bases to trimming and J lost 1 base, with 9 bases between them. The CDR3 consists of 14 residues. The CDR3 region is CASSLSKGQETQYF. The CDR3 DNA reads as TGTGCCAGCAGTTTGTCGAAGGGCCAAGAGACCCAGTACTTC.